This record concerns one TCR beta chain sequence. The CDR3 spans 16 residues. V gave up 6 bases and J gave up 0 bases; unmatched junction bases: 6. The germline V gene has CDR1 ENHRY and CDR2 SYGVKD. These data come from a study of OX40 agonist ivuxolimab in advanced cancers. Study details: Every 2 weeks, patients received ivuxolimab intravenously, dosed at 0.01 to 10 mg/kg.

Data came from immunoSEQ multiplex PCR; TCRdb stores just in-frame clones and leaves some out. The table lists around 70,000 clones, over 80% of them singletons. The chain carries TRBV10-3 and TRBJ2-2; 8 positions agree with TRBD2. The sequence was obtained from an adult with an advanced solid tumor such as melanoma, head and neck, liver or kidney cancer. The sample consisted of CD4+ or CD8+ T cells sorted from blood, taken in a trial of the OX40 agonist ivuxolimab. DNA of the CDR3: TGTGCCATCAGGGCCCCTAGCGGGCCGAACACCGGGGAGCTGTTTTTT. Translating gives CAIRAPSGPNTGELFF.